This is a list of T cell receptor beta chains from one sample in a study of cytomegalovirus exposure and HLA in healthy donors. TCRdb keeps only in-frame clones here, not all; method: immunoSEQ multiplex PCR. The table shows 100,000 to 140,000 clones, with more than 65% occurring only once. Input material: PBMCs. The receptors derive from a man under 40 in good health and CMV-seronegative. Both conserved end residues are trimmed from each CDR3. The order of the fields is V gene, CDR3 protein.

v_gene: TRBV12-5
CDR3aa: ASGRGPGELF

v_gene: TRBV19
CDR3aa: ASRRTGTYEQY

v_gene: TRBV9
CDR3aa: ASSRDRGRGYT

v_gene: TRBV30
CDR3aa: AWSVETGRTDTQY

v_gene: TRBV6-5
CDR3aa: ASSYYSGRTYEQY

v_gene: TRBV28
CDR3aa: ATRQGAPPPEAF

v_gene: TRBV28
CDR3aa: ATGGRQGSYEQY

v_gene: TRBV29-1
CDR3aa: SVLTGTGNQPQH

v_gene: TRBV18
CDR3aa: ASSPGQGNTEAF

v_gene: TRBV27
CDR3aa: ASRGSGNTEAF

v_gene: TRBV28
CDR3aa: ASRDSMNTEAF

v_gene: TRBV7-8
CDR3aa: ASSPGGSGRSDTQY

v_gene: TRBV19
CDR3aa: ASSRPGHEAF

v_gene: TRBV7-9
CDR3aa: ASSPWTGPGYT

v_gene: TRBV6-1
CDR3aa: ASSRLGALETQY

v_gene: TRBV7-8
CDR3aa: ASSFPPPSGRYEQY

v_gene: TRBV6-1
CDR3aa: ASDTTSGPDTQY